This T cell receptor beta chain was sequenced during a study of blood T cell repertoires in COVID-19. Study overall: Some COVID-19 samples were acute and others convalescent; all came from the United States, Italy and Spain.

TCRdb keeps only in-frame clones here, not all; method: immunoSEQ multiplex PCR. There are roughly 140,000 clones in the sample; about 87% occur only once, and 11% lies in the top ten. The table lists this clone with a count of one. Different DNA sequences within this sample yield the same CDR3. Germline V lookup: CDR1 SEHNR, CDR2 FQNEAQ (reference sequence). The CDR3 is made up of 13 amino acids. V shed 1 base and J shed 3 bases, with 6 bases lying between them. The clonotype originates from a woman of 80 years or more with acute or convalescent COVID-19. The sequencing sample was made of peripheral blood. This rearrangement joins TRBV7-9 to TRBJ1-1; D might be TRBD1 (6 bases). CDR3: CASSLEGDTEAFF. Here the CDR3 DNA reads TGTGCCAGCAGCTTAGAGGGGGACACTGAAGCTTTCTTT. The full variable domain, rest sourced from reference TRBV7-9 and TRBJ1-1, is DTGVSQNPRHKITKRGQNVTFRCDPISEHNRLYWYRQTLGQGPEFLTYFQNEAQLEKSRLLSDRFSAERPKGSFSTLEIQRTEQGDSAMYLCASSLEGDTEAFFGQGTRLTVV.